The clone carrying this TCR beta chain was observed at least ten times. Its antigen is not identified. The data originate from a study of neurological immune-mediated disorders. Regarding the study as a whole: No CDR3 amino acid sequences recurred among expanded clones across subjects, suggesting private repertoires in all groups.

A single run covered 15-18 subjects with over 190 million TCR-beta sequences. MiXCR was run by TCRdb on the 5' RACE reads, yielding one entry per CDR3 protein. The repertoire holds roughly 13,000 distinct CDR3 sequences, with 6% to 8% as singletons. The CDR3 runs 16 residues. Germline V gene sequence: CDR1 DFQATT, CDR2 SNEGSKA (reference sequence). J lost 3 bases, V lost 0 bases, and 11 bases had no gene match. The chain combines TRBV20-1 with TRBJ2-7; 7 nucleotides align to TRBD2. The clonotype originates from a woman aged 40 to 50 in good health. Sequencing was carried out using CD8+ T cells from blood. The CDR3 here is CSARDRNRDYVYEQYF. The CDR3 DNA follows: TGCAGTGCTAGAGACCGGAACCGGGACTACGTCTACGAGCAGTACTTC.